The 27 T cell receptor beta chains listed next were all sequenced from one sample in a study of cytomegalovirus exposure and HLA in healthy donors (dated by TCRdb to about 2017). The library was obtained by the immunoSEQ multiplex PCR assay. For the multiplex PCR, a mixture combining 60 forward primers for TCR Vbeta segments and 13 reverse primers for TCR Jbeta segments was used. TCRdb mirrors the immuneACCESS table, restricted to in-frame sequences. Some clones are absent from its copies; in checked studies, under half trace to an unresolved V gene, and the reason for the others is unknown. Recorded for this sample are more than 95,000 clones; 60% to 85% of them occurred a single time. 1.2% of the sample is taken by the ten largest. The sample was PBMCs. All receptors come from a female donor in good health and CMV-seronegative.

The chain joins TRBV5-1 to TRBJ2-3, with TRBD2 matching over 13 bases. There are 17 residues in the CDR3. Unmatched junction bases numbered 6, after V lost 4 bases and J lost 1 base. Germline V gene data show CDR1 as SGHRS and CDR2 as YFSETQ. The CDR3 loop reads CASSDGLAGDRTDTQYF. CDR3 in DNA: TGCGCCAGCAGCGACGGACTAGCGGGAGATCGCACAGATACGCAGTATTTT.

The rearrangement links TRBV5-6 to TRBJ1-1; D perhaps matches TRBD1 (6 bases). CDR1 is SGHDT and CDR2 is YYEEEE in the germline V gene. CDR3 length: 13 amino acids. Deletions cut 4 bases from V and 11 bases from J, with 18 bases between. CDR3 sequence: CASSHPGWGGAFF. DNA of the CDR3: TGTGCCAGCAGCCACCCGGGGTGGGGGGGCGCTTTCTTT.

The rearrangement uses TRBV10-3 and TRBJ2-7; perhaps TRBD2 as D (6 bases). Germline loops: CDR1 ENHRY, CDR2 SYGVKD. This CDR3 has 14 residues. V dropped 2 bases and J dropped 4 bases, with 12 bases sitting between them. The CDR3 reads CAISEEEGGYEQYF. Here the CDR3 DNA reads TGTGCCATCAGTGAGGAGGAGGGCGGGTACGAGCAGTACTTC.

This chain links TRBV13 with TRBJ2-4, with 7 bases matching TRBD1. Germline loops: CDR1 PRHDT, CDR2 FYEKMQ (reference sequence). The CDR3 totals 16 residues. The trim removed 4 bases at V and 1 base at J, leaving 7 bases unmatched. The CDR3 bases are TGTGCCAGCAGCTCAGACAGGGTCTTCGCCAAAAACATTCAGTACTTC. Amino acids: CASSSDRVFAKNIQYF.

This clone was counted once. This chain joins TRBV6-1 and TRBJ1-2; TRBD1 agrees at 9 bases. The CDR3 contains 14 residues. Trimming cost V 5 bases and J 2 bases; bases outside gene matches: 3. Germline loops: CDR1 MNHNS, CDR2 SASEGT. The CDR3 DNA reads TGTGCCAGCAGTTGGACAGGGGCCAACTATGGCTACACCTTC. This codes for CASSWTGANYGYTF.

This clone appeared once. V and J are TRBV6-5 and TRBJ2-7, with 9 positions matching TRBD1. J was trimmed by 2 bases and V by 6 bases; bases with no gene match: 5. The germline V gene encodes CDR1 MNHEY and CDR2 SVGAGI. The CDR3 has 14 residues. In nucleotides, the CDR3 is TGTGCCAGCAGCCCGGACAGGGGAGCCTACGAGCAGTACTTC. Its translation: CASSPDRGAYEQYF.

The genes are TRBV7-3 and TRBJ2-2; D may be TRBD2 (7 bases). Germline CDR1 SGHTA, CDR2 FQGTGA. Trimming shortened V by 6 bases and J by 6 bases, and 11 bases separated the two germline ends. This CDR3 spans 13 amino acids. The CDR3 spells CASRGAGAGELFF. The CDR3 region has the DNA TGTGCCAGCAGGGGGGCGGGAGCCGGGGAGCTGTTTTTT. Together with reference TRBV7-3 and TRBJ2-2, the CDR3 gives the full variable domain: GAGVSQTPSNKVTEKGKYVELRCDPISGHTALYWYRQSLGQGPEFLIYFQGTGAADDSGLPNDRFFAVRPEGSVSTLKIQRTERGDSAVYLCASRGAGAGELFFGEGSRLTVL.

The V gene is TRBV2, the J gene TRBJ1-3, with a possible D match to TRBD1 (5 bases). V dropped 6 bases and J dropped 0 bases, with 12 bases sitting between them. The CDR3 is 15 amino acids. CDR1 SNHLY and CDR2 FYNNEI come from the germline V gene. This CDR3 is CASRGRQGSGNTIYF. The CDR3 bases are TGTGCCAGCAGAGGCAGGCAGGGCTCTGGAAACACCATATATTTT.

The V and J genes are TRBV11-2 and TRBJ1-1; possibly TRBD1 for D (5 bases). Germline loops: CDR1 SGHAT, CDR2 FQNNGV. There are 14 residues in the CDR3. Between the trimmed V and J ends, which lost 5 bases and 1 base, there was a span of 11 bases. The CDR3 region is CASSPGHGNTEAFF. The CDR3 DNA sequence: TGTGCCAGCAGCCCAGGGCATGGGAACACTGAAGCTTTCTTT.

The J gene is TRBJ1-5, the V gene TRBV7-2, with D unclear. Germline CDR1 and CDR2: SGHTA and FQGNSA. The CDR3 has 14 residues. V was cut by 1 base and J by 3 bases, with 7 bases left in between. CDR3 bases: TGTGCCAGCAGCTTAGGAGGCCTCAATCAGCCCCAGCATTTT. This gives the protein CASSLGGLNQPQHF.

This chain joins TRBV5-4 and TRBJ2-1, with D uncertain. The V and J ends lost 0 bases and 9 bases respectively, with 13 bases between them. Per germline, CDR1 SGHNT and CDR2 YYREEE (reference sequence). The CDR3 has 14 amino acids. The CDR3 is CASSLGQRLTEQFF. The DNA of the CDR3 is TGTGCCAGCAGCTTGGGGCAGCGACTTACTGAGCAGTTCTTC.

The chain uses TRBV4-1 and TRBJ1-6; no clear D gene. V was cut by 2 bases and J by 12 bases, with 11 bases left in between. CDR1 is MGHRA, CDR2 YSYEKL, per germline. The CDR3 consists of 13 residues. Here the CDR3 reads CASSQQRTEPLHF. CDR3 sequence (DNA): TGCGCCAGCAGCCAACAAAGAACAGAACCCCTCCACTTT.

V is TRBV18 and J is TRBJ1-5; D remains ambiguous. The CDR3 runs to 13 residues. V gave up 3 bases and J gave up 3 bases, with 6 bases separating them. CDR1 is KGHSH and CDR2 is LQKENI in the germline V gene. As DNA, the CDR3 is TGTGCCAGCTCACCTCAGGACAATCAGCCCCAGCATTTT. This sequence encodes CASSPQDNQPQHF. The variable domain in full, completed from reference TRBV18 and TRBJ1-5, reads NAGVMQNPRHLVRRRGQEARLRCSPMKGHSHVYWYRQLPEEGLKFMVYLQKENIIDESGMPKERFSAEFPKEGPSILRIQQVVRGDSAAYFCASSPQDNQPQHFGDGTRLSIL.

The chain employs TRBV5-1 and TRBJ2-5; TRBD1 matches 7 bases. From germline, CDR1 is SGHRS and CDR2 YFSETQ. J lost 5 bases, V lost 0 bases, and 4 bases had no gene match. The CDR3 contains 14 residues. The CDR3 DNA follows: TGCGCCAGCAGCTTGGGCAGGGGGATGGAGACCCAGTACTTC. Translating it yields CASSLGRGMETQYF. Complete variable domain (other parts from reference TRBV5-1 and TRBJ2-5): KAGVTQTPRYLIKTRGQQVTLSCSPISGHRSVSWYQQTPGQGLQFLFEYFSETQRNKGNFPGRFSGRQFSNSRSEMNVSTLELGDSALYLCASSLGRGMETQYFGPGTRLLVL.

This clone was recorded once. The gene calls are TRBV7-5 and TRBJ2-5; TRBD1, the D gene given by the table, was not confirmed from the DNA. The J call may be mistaken, given a closer DNA end match to TRBJ2-7. TRBV7-5 is termed a pseudogene. The CDR3 is made up of 14 amino acids. CDR3 sequence: CARSYYRERREQYF. DNA of the CDR3: TGTGCCAGAAGCTACTACAGGGAGCGTCGCGAGCAGTACTTC.

Here the CDR3 reads CASSPTSGGTDTQYF. The CDR3 DNA follows: TGTGCCAGCAGCCCGACTAGCGGGGGCACAGATACGCAGTATTTT. The chain carries TRBV7-2 and TRBJ2-3; 11 nucleotides align to TRBD2. Trimming cost V 5 bases and J 1 base; bases outside gene matches: 2. The germline gives CDR1 SGHTA, CDR2 FQGNSA. The CDR3 spans 15 residues. Variable domain in full (rest from reference TRBV7-2 and TRBJ2-3): GAGVSQSPSNKVTEKGKDVELRCDPISGHTALYWYRQSLGQGLEFLIYFQGNSAPDKSGLPSDRFSAERTGGSVSTLTIQRTQQEDSAVYLCASSPTSGGTDTQYFGPGTRLTVL.

The chain couples TRBV5-5 to TRBJ2-7; 7 bases map to TRBD1. Germline V CDR1 and CDR2: SGHKS, YYEKEE (reference sequence). V gave up 1 base and J gave up 7 bases; unmatched junction bases: 5. The CDR3 runs to 13 residues. CDR3: CASSLTTGREQYF. In DNA, the CDR3 is TGTGCCAGCAGCTTGACGACAGGGCGAGAGCAGTACTTC. Filled out from reference TRBV5-5 and TRBJ2-7, the complete variable domain reads DAGVTQSPTHLIKTRGQQVTLRCSPISGHKSVSWYQQVLGQGPQFIFQYYEKEERGRGNFPDRFSARQFPNYSSELNVNALLLGDSALYLCASSLTTGREQYFGPGTRLTVT.

V usage is TRBV30 and J usage is TRBJ2-5; 8 positions match TRBD2. The CDR3 length is 11 residues. Germline loops: CDR1 GTSNPN, CDR2 SVGIG (reference sequence). This CDR3 reads CSGSIRETQYF. The CDR3 coding sequence is TGTAGCGGGAGTATCCGAGAGACCCAGTACTTC.

The chain has TRBV6-1 and TRBJ1-5; D uncertain. The CDR3 consists of 15 residues. V was shortened by 0 bases and J by 9 bases, with 15 bases between the two germline ends. Looked up from germline, CDR1 is MNHNS and CDR2 is SASEGT. The CDR3 reads CASSEASTYSRPQHF. CDR3 DNA: TGTGCCAGCAGTGAAGCCTCAACTTACTCGCGGCCCCAGCATTTT.

The chain links TRBV30 to TRBJ1-5; a weak D match, TRBD1 (6 bases). V lost 2 bases, J lost 1 base, and 15 bases lay in between. CDR3 size: 16 residues. Germline V lookup: CDR1 GTSNPN, CDR2 SVGIG (reference sequence). CDR3 sequence reads: CAWSFKQGWSNQPQHF. CDR3 DNA: TGTGCCTGGAGTTTTAAACAGGGTTGGAGCAATCAGCCCCAGCATTTT.

V usage is TRBV5-1 and J usage is TRBJ1-2, with TRBD1 matching 10 bases. CDR1 is SGHRS and CDR2 is YFSETQ in the germline V gene. This CDR3 has 15 residues. The V gene end was trimmed by 3 bases and the J gene end by 4 bases; junction bases not matched to a gene: 6. The CDR3 nucleotides are TGCGCCAGCAGCTCTCGGACAGGGGGTTCCTATGGCTACACCTTC. Translated, it gives CASSSRTGGSYGYTF.

The chain joins TRBV27 to TRBJ2-2, with D possibly matching TRBD2 (5 bases). Per the germline V gene, CDR1 is MNHEY and CDR2 is SMNVEV (reference sequence). Trimming removed 0 bases at V and 0 bases at J, with 14 bases between. This CDR3 spans 18 amino acids. For the CDR3, the DNA is TGTGCCAGCAGTTTATCGGACTTATACCGGACGAACACCGGGGAGCTGTTTTTT. It is translated as CASSLSDLYRTNTGELFF.

J is TRBJ2-3 and V is TRBV5-1, with D unclear. V lost 4 bases and J 2 bases, leaving 8 bases between the germline ends. Looked up from germline, CDR1 is SGHRS and CDR2 is YFSETQ. The CDR3 totals 13 residues. This CDR3 reads CASSGLNTDTQYF. Here the CDR3 DNA reads TGCGCCAGCAGCGGCCTCAACACAGATACGCAGTATTTT.

With regard to this clone: Other DNA sequences of this sample code for an identical CDR3. The chain combines TRBV2 with TRBJ2-7, with TRBD2 matching 8 bases. CDR3 length equals 13 residues. J gave up 3 bases and V 2 bases, and 0 bases lay outside the gene matches. The germline V gene has CDR1 SNHLY and CDR2 FYNNEI. Here the CDR3 DNA reads TGTGCCAGCAGTGAACTAGCGGGCTACGAGCAGTACTTC. Amino acid sequence: CASSELAGYEQYF. Combining the CDR3 with reference TRBV2 and TRBJ2-7 gives the whole variable domain EPEVTQTPSHQVTQMGQEVILRCVPISNHLYFYWYRQILGQKVEFLVSFYNNEISEKSEIFDDQFSVERPDGSNFTLKIRSTKLEDSAMYFCASSELAGYEQYFGPGTRLTVT.

The V and J genes are TRBV7-9 and TRBJ2-3, with a possible D match to TRBD2 (6 bases). Germline CDR1 SEHNR, CDR2 FQNEAQ (reference sequence). This CDR3 comprises 19 residues. The V end was cut by 6 bases, the J end by 0 bases, with 25 bases between. The CDR3 loop is CASSFPLGGGDPSTDTQYF. The CDR3 nucleotides are TGTGCCAGCAGTTTCCCCCTGGGAGGAGGGGACCCTAGCACAGATACGCAGTATTTT.

The rearrangement uses TRBV5-1 and TRBJ2-7; 9 bases map to TRBD2. The J call may not be correct, given that the DNA end is closer to TRBJ2-1. The germline V gene encodes CDR1 SGHRS and CDR2 YFSETQ. The CDR3 runs 17 residues. The CDR3 DNA sequence: TGCGCCAGCAGCTGGGGGTATGGCGGGGGGGTTGGAAATGAGCAGTTCTTC. The encoded protein is CASSWGYGGGVGNEQFF.

The J gene is TRBJ1-1, the V gene TRBV13; D is perhaps TRBD1 (5 bases). CDR1 is PRHDT and CDR2 is FYEKMQ in the germline V gene (reference sequence). The CDR3 has 14 amino acids. Trimming cost V 1 base and J 1 base, with 7 bases left between them. This CDR3 is CASSLAQGNTEAFF. The CDR3 nucleotides read TGTGCCAGCAGCTTAGCCCAGGGGAACACTGAAGCTTTCTTT.